This T cell receptor beta chain originates from a study of Ad26.COV2.S vaccination and SARS-CoV-2 variants. Generated by immunoSEQ multiplex PCR, the TCRdb table keeps only in-frame clones and is missing some. The sample has around 450,000 clones; 89% are singletons. Treatment noted: roughly 18 received Ad26.COV2.S at low or high dose, single or two shots; about five received placebo; per-sample allocation not given. Sample collection was performed on day 63 after the first vaccine or placebo injection. Germline CDR1 and CDR2: SGHTA and FQGTGA. V lost 5 bases and J lost 3; bases outside the gene matches: 4. CDR3 length: 14 amino acids.

The chain combines TRBV7-3 with TRBJ2-1; 7 bases fit TRBD1. The sequence was collected from a person aged 18-60 years who received the Ad26.COV2.S COVID-19 vaccine or a placebo. The material was peripheral blood, obtained in a trial of Ad26.COV2.S vaccine versus placebo. In DNA, the CDR3 is TGTGCCAGCAGCCCGGGACAGTTCTACAATGAGCAGTTCTTC. Protein: CASSPGQFYNEQFF.